This T cell receptor (beta chain) is drawn from a study of blood T cell repertoires in COVID-19. About the research overall: Acute-phase and convalescent COVID-19 samples originated in the United States, Italy and Spain. In each case, the material was cDNA or gDNA derived from T cells, B-cell-depleted T cells, or PBMCs.

Original methodology: By means of reference gene primer amplification, nucleated cell counts were estimated. The assay was immunoSEQ multiplex PCR, and TCRdb's table has in-frame clones only and misses some. V and J calls and clone size are as listed in that table; D and trimming were resolved from the DNA. The sample holds about 170,000 clones, around three quarters seen once. Trimming shortened V by 3 bases and J by 5 bases, and 9 bases separated the two germline ends. Germline-derived CDR1 and CDR2 are KGHDR and SFDVKD. The CDR3 is made up of 13 amino acids. This clone has just a few counts. The clonotype originates from a man between 60 and 75 years old with acute or convalescent COVID-19. What was sequenced was peripheral blood. This chain joins TRBV24-1 and TRBJ2-5; D is possibly TRBD1 (6 bases). CDR3 amino acids: CATSDPGVETQYF. CDR3 coding DNA: TGTGCCACCAGTGATCCAGGGGTGGAGACCCAGTACTTC.